One sample yielded the 3 T cell receptor beta chains listed below, sequenced in a study of blood T cell repertoires in COVID-19. Profiling relied on immunoSEQ multiplex PCR, and the TCRdb table lists in-frame clones only, not all of them. The sample contains roughly 67,000 clones, about 80% of which appear only once. Sequencing input: peripheral blood. The receptors originated from a woman aged 55-69 years with acute or convalescent COVID-19.

The sample holds a few counts of this clone. This sequence joins TRBV10-2 and TRBJ1-3; D is unresolved. Trimming pared 3 bases from V and 1 base from J, leaving 10 bases between. Germline CDR1 reads WSHSY; CDR2 reads SAAADI. The CDR3 extends over 15 amino acids. This chain's CDR3 is CASSDPRGSGNTIYF. The DNA for the CDR3 is TGCGCCAGCAGTGATCCGCGAGGATCTGGAAACACCATATATTTT.

The gene calls are TRBV27 and TRBJ1-4, with 10 nucleotides matching TRBD1. The junction had 19 bases not matched to a gene; V was cut back by 7 bases and J by 8 bases. CDR1 and CDR2 from the germline V gene are MNHEY and SMNVEV (reference sequence). The CDR3 has 18 residues. CDR3 sequence: CASTKRGQGRGGSEKLFF. For the CDR3, the DNA is TGTGCCAGCACCAAAAGGGGACAGGGGCGTGGGGGTTCAGAAAAACTGTTTTTT.

This CDR3 is CASSVENTGAYEKLFF. CDR3 DNA sequence: TGCGCCAGCAGCGTGGAGAACACAGGGGCCTATGAAAAACTGTTTTTT. The chain combines TRBV5-1 with TRBJ1-4, with TRBD1 matching 7 bases. Losses at the gene ends were 4 bases for V and 6 bases for J; bases not matched to a gene: 12. Germline V lookup: CDR1 SGHRS, CDR2 YFSETQ. The CDR3 extends over 16 amino acids. Complete variable domain (other parts from reference TRBV5-1 and TRBJ1-4): KAGVTQTPRYLIKTRGQQVTLSCSPISGHRSVSWYQQTPGQGLQFLFEYFSETQRNKGNFPGRFSGRQFSNSRSEMNVSTLELGDSALYLCASSVENTGAYEKLFFGSGTQLSVL.